This T cell receptor beta chain is drawn from a study of cytomegalovirus exposure and HLA in healthy donors. Overall study results and limits: In vitro checks showed that a few CMV-associated chains really do target CMV antigens. Later work showed greater clonal expansion in HLA-associated TCR beta chains than in equally common others.

As concerns this clone: The antigen is undetermined.

PCR employed 60 Vbeta and 13 Jbeta primers. Generated by immunoSEQ multiplex PCR, the TCRdb table keeps only in-frame clones and is missing some. The sample has approximately 140,000 clones. The CDR3 has 15 residues. Per germline, CDR1 LNHDA and CDR2 SQIVND (reference sequence). V was pared by 10 bases and J by 0 bases, with 11 bases of the junction left unmatched. The chain employs TRBV19 and TRBJ1-1; 7 nucleotides line up with TRBD1. The sequence was collected from a woman aged 18-30 years in good health and CMV-seronegative. Sequenced sample: PBMCs. CDR3 sequence: CATIGTASMNTEAFF. CDR3 coding DNA: TGTGCCACAATAGGGACAGCCAGTATGAACACTGAAGCTTTCTTT.